One and the same sample provided the 21 T cell receptor beta chains below, sequenced in a study of cytomegalovirus exposure and HLA in healthy donors. The primer mix had 60 Vbeta and 13 Jbeta primers. The protocol was immunoSEQ multiplex PCR, while the TCRdb copy is restricted to in-frame clones and leaves out a portion. The table includes about 170,000 clones, about 79% detected once. The sample comprised PBMCs. These receptors were collected from a woman aged 50 to 60 in good health and CMV-seronegative.

The rearrangement links TRBV28 to TRBJ1-1, with 7 positions matching TRBD1. The germline gives CDR1 MDHEN, CDR2 SYDVKM. V dropped 7 bases and J dropped 5; count of bases not matched to a gene: 7. The CDR3 runs to 13 residues. CDR3 nucleotide sequence: TGTGCCAGCAAACAGGGGTTACGGACTGAAGCTTTCTTT. This translates into CASKQGLRTEAFF.

This clone was counted only a few times. CDR3 sequence (DNA): TGTGCCAGCAGTTTTCAGGGTGTTTCAAGGGAGCAGTACTTC. Protein: CASSFQGVSREQYF. This rearrangement joins TRBV28 to TRBJ2-7; D perhaps matches TRBD1 (5 bases). Trimming stripped 3 bases from V and 7 bases from J, with 16 bases between. This CDR3 has 14 residues. Germline assignment: CDR1 MDHEN and CDR2 SYDVKM.

This clone was observed a handful of times. The chain couples TRBV6-5 to TRBJ1-1; 7 nucleotides match TRBD1. The CDR3 runs to 13 residues. The germline V gene encodes CDR1 MNHEY and CDR2 SVGAGI. V was pared by 4 bases and J by 7 bases, with 6 bases of the junction left unmatched. CDR3 amino acids: CASSFRDSHEAFF. The CDR3 nucleotides are TGTGCCAGCAGTTTCCGGGACAGCCATGAAGCTTTCTTT.

This clone is a singleton in its sample. The CDR3 coding sequence is TGTGCCAGCAGCAACGCACAGGCCTACAATGAGCAGTTCTTC. It translates to CASSNAQAYNEQFF. This chain joins TRBV7-2 and TRBJ2-1; D possibly corresponds to TRBD1 (5 bases). CDR1 is SGHTA, CDR2 FQGNSA, per germline. This CDR3 has 14 amino acids. The ends were cut back, 5 bases at V and 2 bases at J, with 10 bases in the middle.

The rearrangement joins TRBV7-2 to TRBJ2-2; D may be TRBD1 (6 bases). The germline gives CDR1 SGHTA, CDR2 FQGNSA. Trimming stripped 5 bases from V and 1 base from J, with 14 bases between. CDR3 size: 16 residues. The CDR3 nucleotides read TGTGCCAGCAGCCAAGCACAGGGTGTGAACACCGGGGAGCTGTTTTTT. The encoded protein is CASSQAQGVNTGELFF.

The rearrangement uses TRBV28 and TRBJ1-5, with D maybe TRBD1 (5 bases). The V end lost 6 bases, the J end lost 1 base, and 13 bases lay between the germline ends. The CDR3 consists of 15 residues. Germline CDR1 and CDR2: MDHEN and SYDVKM. The chain's CDR3 is CASSSPGLSNQPQHF. The CDR3, as DNA: TGTGCCAGCAGCTCACCAGGGCTCAGCAATCAGCCCCAGCATTTT.

The V gene is TRBV7-6, the J gene TRBJ2-1, with TRBD2 matching over 9 bases. The V and J ends lost 5 bases and 1 base, in that order; junction bases with no gene match: 9. Germline CDR1 SGHVS, CDR2 FNYEAQ. The CDR3 has 17 amino acids. CDR3 amino acids: CASSIGTSFGSYNEQFF. CDR3 bases: TGTGCCAGCAGCATAGGGACTAGCTTTGGTTCCTACAATGAGCAGTTCTTC. The entire variable domain, with the rest obtained from reference TRBV7-6 and TRBJ2-1, is as follows: GAGVSQSPRYKVTKRGQDVALRCDPISGHVSLYWYRQALGQGPEFLTYFNYEAQQDKSGLPNDRFSAERPEGSISTLTIQRTEQRDSAMYRCASSIGTSFGSYNEQFFGPGTRLTVL.

This chain uses TRBV2 with TRBJ2-6, with 7 bases lining up with TRBD1. The J segment lost 3 bases and the V segment lost 3 bases, leaving 5 bases of the junction unmatched. The CDR3 runs 16 residues. Germline values: CDR1 SNHLY, CDR2 FYNNEI. The CDR3 region has the DNA TGTGCCAGCAGTGACCGCAGGGGGAGTGGGGCCAACGTCCTGACTTTC. This encodes CASSDRRGSGANVLTF. The full variable domain, with the rest looked up from reference TRBV2 and TRBJ2-6, is EPEVTQTPSHQVTQMGQEVILRCVPISNHLYFYWYRQILGQKVEFLVSFYNNEISEKSEIFDDQFSVERPDGSNFTLKIRSTKLEDSAMYFCASSDRRGSGANVLTFGAGSRLTVL.

J is TRBJ2-7 and V is TRBV9; D might be TRBD1 (6 bases). V lost 5 bases and J 4 bases, leaving 10 bases between the germline ends. This CDR3 has 12 amino acids. CDR1 is SGDLS and CDR2 is YYNGEE in the germline V gene. CDR3 amino acids: CASSDQGYEQYF. CDR3 sequence (DNA): TGTGCCAGCAGTGACCAGGGGTACGAGCAGTACTTC.

V and J are TRBV7-9 and TRBJ1-2; 9 bases line up with TRBD1. Germline CDR1 is SEHNR and CDR2 is FQNEAQ (reference sequence). The CDR3 extends over 14 amino acids. V shed 5 bases, J shed 4 bases, and the junction held 5 bases outside the gene matches. This CDR3 reads CASSQQGAGYGYTF. Here the CDR3 DNA reads TGTGCCAGCAGCCAACAGGGGGCTGGCTATGGCTACACCTTC.

The V and J genes are TRBV15 and TRBJ2-2; tentatively, D is TRBD2 (6 bases). V was clipped by 2 bases and J by 7 bases, with 8 bases between them. CDR1 is LNHNV, CDR2 YYDKDF, per germline (reference sequence). This CDR3 has 13 residues. CDR3 region: CATSRKGGGELFF. The CDR3 nucleotides read TGTGCCACCAGCAGAAAGGGAGGCGGGGAGCTGTTTTTT. Based on the CDR3 plus reference TRBV15 and TRBJ2-2, the full variable domain is DAMVIQNPRYQVTQFGKPVTLSCSQTLNHNVMYWYQQKSSQAPKLLFHYYDKDFNNEADTPDNFQSRRPNTSFCFLDIRSPGLGDTAMYLCATSRKGGGELFFGEGSRLTVL.

This clone showed up just a few times. The V call is TRBV9, the J call TRBJ2-3; possible D gene TRBD2, 6 bases. From germline, CDR1 is SGDLS and CDR2 YYNGEE. V was clipped by 2 bases and J by 0 bases, with 10 bases between them. The length of the CDR3 is 15 residues. The CDR3 sequence is CASSVSRGSTDTQYF. For the CDR3, the DNA is TGTGCCAGCAGCGTCTCGCGGGGTAGCACAGATACGCAGTATTTT.

The chain is built from TRBV18 and TRBJ2-2; TRBD2 aligns across 10 bases. The CDR3 spans 16 residues. V shed 4 bases and J 4 bases; nucleotides not matched to a gene: 6. CDR1 KGHSH and CDR2 LQKENI come from the germline V gene. The CDR3 reads CASSQISGRATGELFF. As DNA, the CDR3 is TGTGCCAGCTCACAGATAAGCGGGAGGGCCACCGGGGAGCTGTTTTTT.

The rearrangement uses TRBV28 and TRBJ2-1; TRBD1 aligns across 9 bases. The germline CDR1 and CDR2 sequences are MDHEN and SYDVKM. CDR3 length: 14 amino acids. V shed 8 bases and J 5 bases; nucleotides not matched to a gene: 7. CDR3 DNA: TGTGCCAGCTATGGACAGGGGAAAAACAATGAGCAGTTCTTC. Protein product: CASYGQGKNNEQFF.

V gene TRBV6-5 combines with J gene TRBJ2-3, with 7 bases identical to TRBD1. V shed 4 bases and J 0 bases; nucleotides not matched to a gene: 7. Germline CDR1 MNHEY, CDR2 SVGAGI. The CDR3 has 16 amino acids. The chain's CDR3 is CASSSQGGRSTDTQYF. The CDR3 nucleotides are TGTGCCAGCAGTTCCCAAGGGGGCAGGAGCACAGATACGCAGTATTTT.

The V gene is TRBV5-5, the J gene TRBJ2-5, with D maybe TRBD1 (5 bases). The J call is in doubt because the DNA end fits TRBJ2-7 better. The CDR3 is 14 residues long. The germline V gene has CDR1 SGHKS and CDR2 YYEKEE (reference sequence). The CDR3, as DNA: TGTGCCAGCAGCCCACAACAGGTTCTCCACGAGCAGTACTTC. Protein sequence: CASSPQQVLHEQYF.

In this sample, this clone turned up a few times. The chain has TRBV6-5 and TRBJ2-2; weak D call: TRBD2 (6 bases). This CDR3 is 15 amino acids long. V was pared by 8 bases and J by 4 bases, with 17 bases between. Germline CDR1 and CDR2: MNHEY and SVGAGI. CDR3 bases: TGTGCCAGCCGCTTGGCGGGGATATCCACCGGGGAGCTGTTTTTT. Translating it yields CASRLAGISTGELFF.

The chain recombines TRBV25-1 with TRBJ2-1, with D possibly TRBD2 on 6 matching bases. The CDR3 sequence is 15 residues long. Germline CDR1 MGHDK, CDR2 SYGVNS. Trimming removed 2 bases at V and 5 bases at J, with 13 bases between. The CDR3 DNA follows: TGTGCCAGCAGTGAAGCGGGGATCAAAGACAATGAGCAGTTCTTC. This translates into CASSEAGIKDNEQFF. The variable domain in full, with the rest retrieved from reference TRBV25-1 and TRBJ2-1, is EADIYQTPRYLVIGTGKKITLECSQTMGHDKMYWYQQDPGMELHLIHYSYGVNSTEKGDLSSESTVSRIRTEHFPLTLESARPSHTSQYLCASSEAGIKDNEQFFGPGTRLTVL.

This clone occurred a few times. V is TRBV4-2 and J is TRBJ1-1; D remains unclear. V shed 1 base and J shed 3 bases, with 15 bases lying between them. CDR3 length equals 16 residues. Germline CDR1 LGHNA, CDR2 YNFKEQ. CDR3: CASSQASTPEDTEAFF. CDR3 sequence (DNA): TGTGCCAGCAGCCAAGCCTCAACCCCAGAAGACACTGAAGCTTTCTTT.

A word on this clone: This specimen includes other DNA sequences encoding the same CDR3. The J gene is TRBJ2-7, the V gene TRBV5-1; TRBD2 agrees at 10 bases. The CDR3 contains 16 residues. V lost 2 bases and J lost 4; bases outside the gene matches: 9. Germline loops: CDR1 SGHRS, CDR2 YFSETQ. The CDR3 bases are TGCGCCAGCAGCTTCCCTCTAGCGGGAGATCCATACGAGCAGTACTTC. Translation gives CASSFPLAGDPYEQYF.

About this clone itself: The sample carries other DNA sequences with the same CDR3. The chain has TRBV7-9 and TRBJ2-7; D is ambiguous. The CDR3 totals 14 residues. Germline values: CDR1 SEHNR, CDR2 FQNEAQ (reference sequence). The ends were cut back, 6 bases at V and 0 bases at J, with 12 bases in the middle. In DNA form, the CDR3 reads TGTGCCAGCAGTTCCGATACGAGCTCCTACGAGCAGTACTTC. It specifies CASSSDTSSYEQYF.